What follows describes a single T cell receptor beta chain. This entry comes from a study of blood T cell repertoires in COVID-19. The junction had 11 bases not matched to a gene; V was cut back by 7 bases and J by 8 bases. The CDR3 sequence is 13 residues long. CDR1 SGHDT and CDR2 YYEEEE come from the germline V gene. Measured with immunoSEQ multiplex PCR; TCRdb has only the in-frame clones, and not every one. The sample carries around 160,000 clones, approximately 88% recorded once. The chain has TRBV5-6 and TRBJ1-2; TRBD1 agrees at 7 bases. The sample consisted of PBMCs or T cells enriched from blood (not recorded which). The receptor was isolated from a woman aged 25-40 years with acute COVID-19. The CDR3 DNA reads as TGTGCCAGCCGATACACAGGGGTGGGCGGCTACACCTTC. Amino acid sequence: CASRYTGVGGYTF.